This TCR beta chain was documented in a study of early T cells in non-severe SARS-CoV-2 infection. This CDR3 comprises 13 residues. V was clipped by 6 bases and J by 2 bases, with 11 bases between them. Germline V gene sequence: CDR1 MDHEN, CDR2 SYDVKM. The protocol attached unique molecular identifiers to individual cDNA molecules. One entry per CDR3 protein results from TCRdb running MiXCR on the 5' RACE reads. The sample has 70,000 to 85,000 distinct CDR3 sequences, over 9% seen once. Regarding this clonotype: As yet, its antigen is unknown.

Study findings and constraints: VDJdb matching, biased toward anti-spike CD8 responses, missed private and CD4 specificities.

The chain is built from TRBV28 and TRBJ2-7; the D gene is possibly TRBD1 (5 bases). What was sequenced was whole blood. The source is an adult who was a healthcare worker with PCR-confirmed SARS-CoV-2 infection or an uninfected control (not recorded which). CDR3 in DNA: TGTGCCAGCAGCTTCCAGGGCACCTACGAGCAGTACTTC. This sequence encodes CASSFQGTYEQYF.